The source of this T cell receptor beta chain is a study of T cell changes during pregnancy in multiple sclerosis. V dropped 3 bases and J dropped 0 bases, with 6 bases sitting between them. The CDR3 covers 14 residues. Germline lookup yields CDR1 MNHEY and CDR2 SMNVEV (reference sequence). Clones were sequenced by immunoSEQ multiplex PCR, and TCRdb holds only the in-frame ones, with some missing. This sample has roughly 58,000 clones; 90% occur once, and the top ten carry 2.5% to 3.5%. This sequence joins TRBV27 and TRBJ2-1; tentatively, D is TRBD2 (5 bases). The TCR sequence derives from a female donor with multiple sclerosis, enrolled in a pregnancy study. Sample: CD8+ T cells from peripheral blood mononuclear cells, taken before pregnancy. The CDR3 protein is CASSLGSSYNEQFF. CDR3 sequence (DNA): TGTGCCAGCAGTTTGGGGAGCTCCTACAATGAGCAGTTCTTC.